These T cell receptor beta chains were read from a single sample in a study of cytomegalovirus exposure and HLA in healthy donors. Data came from immunoSEQ multiplex PCR; TCRdb stores just in-frame clones and leaves some out. The data hold about 160,000 clones, with almost 85% observed a single time. Sequencing used PBMCs. Every receptor here comes from a boy under 10 years old in good health and CMV-seronegative. The CDR3 runs from the conserved cysteine through the conserved F or W. A D gene is named only where the DNA matches it firmly. Rows may omit the clone size; those that give it use once, few, many or a size class.

>-|TRBJ1-1|-|TRBV29-1
CSVEGRMNTEAFF
TGCAGCGTTGAAGGCAGGATGAACACTGAAGCTTTCTTT
>-|TRBJ1-1|-|TRBV6-1
CASSEGPGETTEAFF
TGTGCCAGCAGTGAAGGCCCAGGTGAAACCACTGAAGCTTTCTTT
>-|TRBJ1-2|-|TRBV10-3
CAISESPSNYGYTF
TGTGCCATCAGTGAGTCCCCCAGTAACTATGGCTACACCTTC
>-|TRBJ1-2|-|TRBV29-1
CSVQDFGGAGYTF
TGCAGCGTCCAAGACTTTGGGGGCGCGGGCTACACCTTC
>-|TRBJ2-5|-|TRBV5-5
CASSSRTGPETQYF
TGTGCCAGCAGCTCTCGCACAGGGCCAGAGACCCAGTACTTC
>-|TRBJ1-2|few|TRBV11-1
CASSLARGYGYTF
TGTGCCAGCAGCTTAGCCCGGGGCTATGGCTACACCTTC
>TRBD1|TRBJ1-5|-|TRBV19
CASSIGTGGQPQHF
TGTGCCAGTAGTATTGGGACAGGGGGGCAGCCCCAGCATTTT
>TRBD1|TRBJ2-5|-|TRBV7-2
CASSATGMGTQYF
TGTGCCAGCAGCGCGACAGGGATGGGGACCCAGTACTTC
>TRBD2|TRBJ2-7|-|TRBV28
CASGTSVSYEQYF
TGTGCCAGCGGGACTAGTGTAAGCTACGAGCAGTACTTC
>-|TRBJ1-1|few|TRBV13
CASSLFRGTEAFF
TGTGCCAGCAGCTTATTCAGGGGCACTGAAGCTTTCTTT
>TRBD2|TRBJ2-7|-|TRBV5-1
CASSKLAGGSSYEQYF
TGCGCCAGCAGCAAACTAGCGGGAGGGAGCTCCTACGAGCAGTACTTC
>TRBD2|TRBJ2-3|-|TRBV6-1
CASSETRLAASTDTQYF
TGTGCCAGCAGTGAAACCAGACTAGCGGCCAGCACAGATACGCAGTATTTT
>-|TRBJ1-2|-|TRBV9
CASSVAPGPGYTF
TGTGCCAGCAGCGTAGCTCCAGGGCCAGGCTACACCTTC
>-|TRBJ1-1|-|TRBV25-1
CASSAGWGGNTEAFF
TGTGCCAGCAGTGCCGGTTGGGGGGGGAACACTGAAGCTTTCTTT
>-|TRBJ1-1|few|TRBV5-4
CASSPDTDTEAFF
TGTGCCAGCAGCCCGGACACCGACACTGAAGCTTTCTTT
>TRBD1|TRBJ2-3|-|TRBV27
CASSYRGYTDTQYF
TGTGCCAGCAGTTACAGGGGCTACACAGATACGCAGTATTTT